This record concerns one TCR beta chain sequence. The antigen remains undetermined. 60 Vbeta and 13 Jbeta primers were used in PCR. Assay used: immunoSEQ multiplex PCR; TCRdb lists only in-frame clones, some missing. The repertoire holds over 100,000 clones, approximately 80% seen once, with more than 4% in the top ten. The CDR3 covers 15 residues. Between the trimmed V and J ends, which lost 0 bases and 3 bases, there was a span of 8 bases. The V gene's germline CDR1 is LNHNV and CDR2 YYDKDF (reference sequence). This sample was taken from a study of cytomegalovirus exposure and HLA in healthy donors. Study outcomes and limitations: Reports described diagnosis of cytomegalovirus status by the classifier as highly specific and sensitive. In a later analysis, roughly 17,000 TCR beta sequences were associated with HLA alleles at 0.05 false discovery rate.

The sequence was collected from a male donor in good health and CMV-seropositive. The sample consisted of PBMCs. The genes are TRBV15 and TRBJ2-2; perhaps TRBD2 as D (5 bases). CDR3 protein: CATSRESGDTGELFF. The CDR3 DNA sequence: TGTGCCACCAGCAGAGAGAGCGGAGACACCGGGGAGCTGTTTTTT.